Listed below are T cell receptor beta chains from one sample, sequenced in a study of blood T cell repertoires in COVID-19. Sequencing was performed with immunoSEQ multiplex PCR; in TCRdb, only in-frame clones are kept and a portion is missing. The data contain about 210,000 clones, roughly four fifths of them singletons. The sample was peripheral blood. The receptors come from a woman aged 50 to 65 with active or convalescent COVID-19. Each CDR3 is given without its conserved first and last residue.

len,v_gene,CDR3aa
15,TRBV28,ASSFRGRGRVGNTIY
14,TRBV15,ATSRDMASGEQTQY
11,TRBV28,ASSPGQGPFAH
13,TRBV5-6,ASSLTRGAGNTIY
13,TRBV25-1,ASSEPNRVGDGYT
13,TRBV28,ASSTSRRGTDTQY
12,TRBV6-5,ASSYSAGVGGYT
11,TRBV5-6,ASNGSPNYGYT
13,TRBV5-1,ASSQIQGSGNTIY
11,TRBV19,ASSSRDRAVGT
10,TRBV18,ASSRGLGNRY
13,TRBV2,ASSEALTVLETQY
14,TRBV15,ATSSRDRGSGETQY
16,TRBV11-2,ASSTTWGGPKLYNEQF
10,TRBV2,ASTGTGGGYT
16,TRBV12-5,ASGLVMCGGYSNQPQH
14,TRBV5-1,ASSLEGGPGIDTQY
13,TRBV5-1,ASQKVGNRDEKLF
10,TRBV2,ASSPLNQPQH
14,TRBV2,ASSEGNGQHTDTQY
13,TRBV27,ASSPLDRAYNEQF
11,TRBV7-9,ASSPGLAVEQF
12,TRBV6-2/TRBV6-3,ASSLSSDTGELF
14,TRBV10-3,AISLSGTNSGNTIY
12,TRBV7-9,ASSLDHSTGELF
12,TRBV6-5,ASRNPGGGTEAF
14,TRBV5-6,ASSLELGEAQETQY
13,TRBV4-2,ASSQEYHSGTEAF